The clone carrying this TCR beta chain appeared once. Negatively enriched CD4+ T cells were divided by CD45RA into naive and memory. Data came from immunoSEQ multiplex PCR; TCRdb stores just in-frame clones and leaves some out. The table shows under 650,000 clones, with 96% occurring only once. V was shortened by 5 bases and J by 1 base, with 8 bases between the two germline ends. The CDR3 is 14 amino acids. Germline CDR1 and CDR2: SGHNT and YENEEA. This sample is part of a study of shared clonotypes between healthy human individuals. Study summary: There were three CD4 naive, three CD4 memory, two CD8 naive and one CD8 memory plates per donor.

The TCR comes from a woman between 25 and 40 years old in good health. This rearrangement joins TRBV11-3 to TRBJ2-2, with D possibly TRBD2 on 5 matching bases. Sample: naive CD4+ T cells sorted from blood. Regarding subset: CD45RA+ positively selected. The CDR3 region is CASSSGLNTGELFF. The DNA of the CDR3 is TGTGCCAGCAGCAGCGGACTGAACACCGGGGAGCTGTTTTTT.